This T cell receptor beta chain was captured by sequencing in a study of beta chain features in type 1 diabetes (dated by TCRdb to 2016 to 2018). Context from the whole study: Mean age, gender distribution, total cell number and subset yield did not differ between patients and healthy donors. The study compared TCRB repertoires of sorted circulating CD4+ T cell subsets between recently diagnosed type 1 diabetes patients and matched healthy donors. A total of some 100,000,000 sorted cells were examined across all samples, and the number of cells per subset was strongly correlated with RNA yield. Whereas all 30 or so donors provided naive and central memory subsets, regulatory and stem cell-like memory subsets were isolated from just 8 patients and roughly 8 healthy donors. Summary of the overall study and its limitations: HLA sub-analyses involved small numbers of individuals, so any influence of HLA type on TCRB rearrangement remained unresolved. Naive, central memory and regulatory TCRB repertoires appeared to be more alike among patients than among healthy donors. Type 1 diabetes patients showed a moderate but significant shortening of TCRB CDR3 length in all four CD4+ subsets. Shorter templates might be favored by PCR, yet because patient and control samples were amplified and corrected together, any such skew would affect both groups equally. Because cDNA rather than genomic DNA was sequenced, highly expressing activated cells could have been over-represented, although no difference in activation and CD3 levels was found between groups. At VDJ recombination sites, type 1 diabetes patients had fewer insertions and more deleted nucleotides, which implies abnormalities in thymic rearrangement.

Worth noting for this clone: This clone's antigen is unknown. No much larger clone is present one base from it, and per-base qualities are unavailable.

From each donor, a single peripheral blood sample of 95 to 150 mL on average was drawn into heparinised tubes. Naive, central memory, regulatory and stem cell-like memory CD4+ T cells were sorted on a BD FACSAria II using a panel including CD45RO, CCR7, CD25, CD127, CD95 and CD27. Every sorted population had a purity above 98%. PBMCs were isolated immediately by Lymphoprep density gradient centrifugation and stained directly without culture. To minimize batch effects, samples were stained and sorted in pairs, one healthy donor with one patient per experiment. The germline V gene provides CDR1 SNHLY and CDR2 FYNNEI. Counted from cysteine to phenylalanine, this CDR3 has 14 amino acids. The CDR3 DNA has 42 bases and is translated from base 1. V is cut by 7 bases and J by 2 bases, and the space between the germline ends is 14 bases. The High Capacity cDNA Reverse Transcription Kit was used to reverse transcribe all of the isolated RNA, meaning that expressed TCRB transcripts were what got sequenced. Deep immunoSEQ sequencing was performed on naive, central memory and regulatory T cell samples, with an average of around 3.5 million total reads per sample. Sorted cells were lysed in RLT buffer and RNA was extracted with DNase-treated RNeasy Micro or Mini kits, depending on cell number. Each cell subset was processed separately to prevent cross-contamination, with patient and healthy donor samples processed together. The immunoSEQ multiplex PCR was used to amplify TCRB sequences from cDNA, generating 87-bp fragments that spanned the CDR3 region. Sequencing of the amplicons was performed on the Illumina HiSeq platform. The study's own analysis went as follows. PCR bias was computationally corrected using synthetic template baselines, reads within Hamming distance 2 were collapsed, and singletons that could not be merged were discarded. By aligning reads against IMGT, V, D and J genes, CDR3 length, and insertions or deletions at six rearrangement sites were assigned. Within each subset, clonotype counts were normalized to the number of sorted cells before true diversity and Gini coefficients were calculated with the tcR R package. Repertoire sharing was quantified using the overlap coefficient calculated on TCRB nucleotide sequences. Out-of-frame TCRB sequences from naive cells were analyzed to stand in for the pre-selection repertoire. TCRdb obtained this table from immuneACCESS and retained in-frame rearrangements with V and J assigned. These tables miss some clones; where compared with another copy, unresolved V genes account for less than half of the shortfall, and the remainder is unexplained. V, J and clone size are taken as reported in that table, and D and trimming were inferred from the DNA itself. The sample data list over 700,000 clones, and roughly 15% of these were observed just once. The ten largest clones add up to around 0.02% of the sample.

The sequenced material came from naive CD4+ T cells from blood. The cell subset or site label on this specimen signifies: true naive CD4+ T cells. The sequence was collected from a woman aged 18-35 years in good health. The rearrangement joined TRBV2 to TRBJ2-5; the D region possibly corresponds to TRBD2 (6 bases align). The DNA reads as follows: TGTGCCAGCATCCGGCTAGCGCAGCAAGAGACCCAGTACTTC. Its coded protein is CASIRLAQQETQYF.